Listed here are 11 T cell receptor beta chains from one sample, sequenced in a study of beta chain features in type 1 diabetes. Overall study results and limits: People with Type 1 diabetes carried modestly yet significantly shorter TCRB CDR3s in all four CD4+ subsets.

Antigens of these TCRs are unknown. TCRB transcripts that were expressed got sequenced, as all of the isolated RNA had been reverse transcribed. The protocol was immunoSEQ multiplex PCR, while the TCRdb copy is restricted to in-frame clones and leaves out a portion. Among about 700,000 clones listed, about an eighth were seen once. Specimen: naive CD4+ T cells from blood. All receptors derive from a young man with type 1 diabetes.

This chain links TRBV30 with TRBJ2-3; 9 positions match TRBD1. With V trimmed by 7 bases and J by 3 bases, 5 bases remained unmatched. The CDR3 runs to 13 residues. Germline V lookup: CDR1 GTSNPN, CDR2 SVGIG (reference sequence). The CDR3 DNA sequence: TGTGCCTCCCAGGACAGGGGAACAGATACGCAGTATTTT. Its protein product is CASQDRGTDTQYF.

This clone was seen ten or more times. The CDR3 reads CASPRREQYF. CDR3 nucleotide sequence: TGCGCCAGCCCCCGGCGGGAGCAGTACTTC. The V gene is TRBV23-1, the J gene TRBJ2-7; D not certain. TRBV23-1 is placed among ORFs of uncertain function. Trimming took off 8 bases at V and 7 bases at J, with 9 bases between the two ends. This CDR3 is built from 10 residues.

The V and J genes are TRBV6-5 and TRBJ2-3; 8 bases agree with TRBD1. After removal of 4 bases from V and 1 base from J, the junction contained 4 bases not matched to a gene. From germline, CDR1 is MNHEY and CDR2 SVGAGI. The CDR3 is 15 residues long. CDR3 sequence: CASSLGQARTDTQYF. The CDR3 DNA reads TGTGCCAGCAGTTTGGGACAGGCTCGCACAGATACGCAGTATTTT.

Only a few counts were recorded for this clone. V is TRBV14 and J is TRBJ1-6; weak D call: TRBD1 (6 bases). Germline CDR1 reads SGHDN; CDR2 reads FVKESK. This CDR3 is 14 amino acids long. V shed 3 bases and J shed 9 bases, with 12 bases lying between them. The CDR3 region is CASSHTGPGSPLHF. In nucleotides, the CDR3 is TGTGCCAGCAGCCATACAGGGCCGGGTTCACCCCTCCACTTT.

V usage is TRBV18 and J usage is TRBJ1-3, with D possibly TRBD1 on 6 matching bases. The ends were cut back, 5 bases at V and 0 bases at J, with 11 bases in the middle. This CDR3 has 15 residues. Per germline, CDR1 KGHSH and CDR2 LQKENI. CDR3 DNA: TGTGCCAGCTCAGGAGGACAGAGCTCTGGAAACACCATATATTTT. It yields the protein CASSGGQSSGNTIYF.

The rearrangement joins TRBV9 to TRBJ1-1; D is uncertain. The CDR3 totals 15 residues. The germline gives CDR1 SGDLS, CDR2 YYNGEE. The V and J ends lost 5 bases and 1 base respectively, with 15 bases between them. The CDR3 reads CASSPSGTPNTEAFF. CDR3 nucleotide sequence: TGTGCCAGCAGTCCCTCCGGTACACCGAACACTGAAGCTTTCTTT.

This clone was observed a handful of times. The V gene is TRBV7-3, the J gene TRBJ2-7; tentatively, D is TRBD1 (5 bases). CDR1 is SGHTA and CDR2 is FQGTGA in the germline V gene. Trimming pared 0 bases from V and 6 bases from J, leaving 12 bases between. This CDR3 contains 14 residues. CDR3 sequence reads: CASSLTDTQGEQYF. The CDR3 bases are TGTGCCAGCAGCTTAACGGACACCCAAGGCGAGCAGTACTTC.

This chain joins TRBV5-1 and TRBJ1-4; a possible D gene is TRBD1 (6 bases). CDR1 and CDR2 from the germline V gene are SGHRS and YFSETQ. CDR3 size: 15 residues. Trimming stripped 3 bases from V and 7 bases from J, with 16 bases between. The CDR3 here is CASSSLQGLGEKLFF. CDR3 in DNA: TGCGCCAGCAGCTCTCTACAGGGTTTGGGTGAAAAACTGTTTTTT.

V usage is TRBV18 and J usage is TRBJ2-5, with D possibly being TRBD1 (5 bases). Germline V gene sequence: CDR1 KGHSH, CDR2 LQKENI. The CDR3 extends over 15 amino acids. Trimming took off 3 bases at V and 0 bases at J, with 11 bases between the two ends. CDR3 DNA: TGTGCCAGCTCACCCAATACAGGAAACCAAGAGACCCAGTACTTC. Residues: CASSPNTGNQETQYF.

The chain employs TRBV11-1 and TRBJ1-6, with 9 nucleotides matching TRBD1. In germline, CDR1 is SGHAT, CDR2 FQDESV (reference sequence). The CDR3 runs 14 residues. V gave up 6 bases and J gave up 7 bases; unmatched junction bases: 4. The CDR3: CASRGQGVNSPLHF. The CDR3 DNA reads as TGTGCCAGCAGGGGACAGGGCGTGAATTCACCCCTCCACTTT.

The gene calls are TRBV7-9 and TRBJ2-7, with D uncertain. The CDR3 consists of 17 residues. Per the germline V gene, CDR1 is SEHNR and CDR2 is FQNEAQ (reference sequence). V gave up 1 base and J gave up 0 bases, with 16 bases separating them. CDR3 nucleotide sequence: TGTGCCAGCAGCTTAGTCCTCACAGTCTCTAGCTCCTACGAGCAGTACTTC. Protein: CASSLVLTVSSSYEQYF.